These T cell receptor beta chains were read from a single sample in a study of breast tumors, draining lymph nodes, adjacent tissues. TCRdb recomputed calls from the multiplex PCR reads with MiXCR, one row per CDR3 protein. The sample comprises about 230,000 distinct CDR3 sequences, roughly 30% of which are singletons, and just over 1.4% rests with the top ten. Sequencing was performed on axillary lymph node tissue. Source of these receptors: a female donor with breast cancer. Some clones in this sample may be carry-over from other donors' samples. The CDR3 runs from the conserved cysteine through the conserved F or W. The order of the fields is clone size, V gene, CDR3 length, J gene, D gene, CDR3 DNA, CDR3 protein. D genes are given only for firm matches. Clone size appears in some rows only: once, few, many, or a class for an expanded clone.

clone size: many; V gene: TRBV24-1; CDR3 length: 16; J gene: TRBJ2-3; D gene: -; CDR3 DNA: TGTGCCACCAGTGATTTTGTCTCTAGCAACACAGATACGCAGTATTTT; CDR3 protein: CATSDFVSSNTDTQYF
clone size: -; V gene: TRBV29-1; CDR3 length: 12; J gene: TRBJ1-1; D gene: -; CDR3 DNA: TGCAGCGTTGAACCCAGGAACACTGAAGCTTTCTTT; CDR3 protein: CSVEPRNTEAFF
clone size: medium-sized; V gene: TRBV10-3; CDR3 length: 14; J gene: TRBJ2-7; D gene: TRBD2; CDR3 DNA: TGTGCCATCAGACCAGCGGGAGCCCTCTACGAGCAGTACTTC; CDR3 protein: CAIRPAGALYEQYF
clone size: many; V gene: TRBV29-1; CDR3 length: 15; J gene: TRBJ2-7; D gene: TRBD2; CDR3 DNA: TGCAGCGTCACACTAGCGACGTCCCCCTCCTACGAGCAGTACTTC; CDR3 protein: CSVTLATSPSYEQYF
clone size: few; V gene: TRBV10-3; CDR3 length: 15; J gene: TRBJ2-5; D gene: -; CDR3 DNA: TGTGCTAGAGATAGTTTCGGTCCGTACCAAGAGACCCAGTACTTC; CDR3 protein: CARDSFGPYQETQYF
clone size: -; V gene: TRBV6-6; CDR3 length: 16; J gene: TRBJ2-7; D gene: TRBD1; CDR3 DNA: TGTGCCAGCAGTCAACTCCCGGGACAGGGGTCCTACGAGCAGTACTTC; CDR3 protein: CASSQLPGQGSYEQYF
clone size: many; V gene: TRBV30; CDR3 length: 15; J gene: TRBJ2-3; D gene: TRBD2; CDR3 DNA: TGTGCCTGGAGTGTACTAGCGGTCAGCACAGATACGCAGTATTTT; CDR3 protein: CAWSVLAVSTDTQYF
clone size: -; V gene: TRBV6-2/TRBV6-3; CDR3 length: 11; J gene: TRBJ2-7; D gene: -; CDR3 DNA: TGTGCCAGCAGGGAGAAATACGAGCAGTACTTC; CDR3 protein: CASREKYEQYF
clone size: -; V gene: TRBV14; CDR3 length: 22; J gene: TRBJ2-5; D gene: TRBD2; CDR3 DNA: TGTGCCAGCAGCCAAGATCAGTTTAGCGGGAGTCTTCGCCATCGACGGGTTTCGACCCAGTACTTC; CDR3 protein: CASSQDQFSGSLRHRRVSTQYF
clone size: many; V gene: TRBV7-2; CDR3 length: 14; J gene: TRBJ2-3; D gene: -; CDR3 DNA: TGTGCCAGCACTCGGGATATTCACACAGATACGCAGTATTTT; CDR3 protein: CASTRDIHTDTQYF
clone size: many; V gene: TRBV11-2; CDR3 length: 16; J gene: TRBJ1-5; D gene: TRBD1; CDR3 DNA: TGTGCCAGCAGCTTAGAGGGGGGAGGGGGCAGGCAGCCCCAGCATTTT; CDR3 protein: CASSLEGGGGRQPQHF
clone size: -; V gene: TRBV9; CDR3 length: 14; J gene: TRBJ1-6; D gene: TRBD1; CDR3 DNA: TGTGCCAGCAGCAAAGCCAACAGGGGATCACCCCTCCACTTT; CDR3 protein: CASSKANRGSPLHF
clone size: many; V gene: TRBV7-2; CDR3 length: 18; J gene: TRBJ2-7; D gene: -; CDR3 DNA: TGTGCCAGCAGCTTAGAAGCCGGGACGATTCGTACATCCTACGAGCAGTACTTC; CDR3 protein: CASSLEAGTIRTSYEQYF
clone size: many; V gene: TRBV30; CDR3 length: 14; J gene: TRBJ1-5; D gene: -; CDR3 DNA: TGTGCCTGGAGTTGGGCAGGATCAAGTCAGCCCCAGCATTTT; CDR3 protein: CAWSWAGSSQPQHF
clone size: many; V gene: TRBV28; CDR3 length: 12; J gene: TRBJ1-6; D gene: -; CDR3 DNA: TGTGCCAGCAGTTTAACCCATTCACCCCTCCACTTT; CDR3 protein: CASSLTHSPLHF
clone size: many; V gene: TRBV30; CDR3 length: 15; J gene: TRBJ2-2; D gene: -; CDR3 DNA: TGTGCCTGGAGTGTACAAGCGGGGAACACCGGGGAGCTGTTTTTT; CDR3 protein: CAWSVQAGNTGELFF
clone size: many; V gene: TRBV20-1; CDR3 length: 14; J gene: TRBJ2-5; D gene: -; CDR3 DNA: TGCAGTGCGGTCATCGCAGGGAAGTCAGAGACCCAGTACTTC; CDR3 protein: CSAVIAGKSETQYF
clone size: many; V gene: TRBV6-5; CDR3 length: 16; J gene: TRBJ2-3; D gene: TRBD2; CDR3 DNA: TGTGCCAGCAGTCACTCGCCTAGCGGGAGAATAGATACGCAGTATTTT; CDR3 protein: CASSHSPSGRIDTQYF
clone size: many; V gene: TRBV30; CDR3 length: 15; J gene: TRBJ1-4; D gene: TRBD1; CDR3 DNA: TGTGCCTGGAGTGGGGGGACAGGGGGCAATGAAAAACTGTTTTTT; CDR3 protein: CAWSGGTGGNEKLFF
clone size: many; V gene: TRBV7-9; CDR3 length: 15; J gene: TRBJ1-4; D gene: -; CDR3 DNA: TGTGCCAGCAGCTTGGGGGAGACAGTGGTAGAAAAACTGTTTTTT; CDR3 protein: CASSLGETVVEKLFF
clone size: -; V gene: TRBV7-9; CDR3 length: 12; J gene: TRBJ2-1; D gene: -; CDR3 DNA: TGCGCCAGCAGCCTTACAGGAGGGCCCCAGTTCTTC; CDR3 protein: CASSLTGGPQFF
clone size: many; V gene: TRBV5-8; CDR3 length: 14; J gene: TRBJ2-3; D gene: -; CDR3 DNA: TGTGCCAGCAGCTTGGGAGGTACCAGAGATACGCAGTATTTT; CDR3 protein: CASSLGGTRDTQYF
clone size: many; V gene: TRBV19; CDR3 length: 16; J gene: TRBJ2-3; D gene: -; CDR3 DNA: TGTGCCAGTAGTTACCGTAGCGCAGCTAGCACAGATACGCAGTATTTT; CDR3 protein: CASSYRSAASTDTQYF
clone size: -; V gene: TRBV7-9; CDR3 length: 17; J gene: TRBJ2-3; D gene: TRBD1; CDR3 DNA: TGTGCCAGCAGCCCCCGGACAGGGGAGGGTGAGACAGATACGCAGTATTTT; CDR3 protein: CASSPRTGEGETDTQYF
clone size: many; V gene: TRBV6-6; CDR3 length: 15; J gene: TRBJ2-7; D gene: -; CDR3 DNA: TGTGCCAGCAGTGGGTCCGGGACGGGCTCCTACGAGCAGTACTTC; CDR3 protein: CASSGSGTGSYEQYF
clone size: many; V gene: TRBV2; CDR3 length: 11; J gene: TRBJ2-3; D gene: -; CDR3 DNA: TGTGCCAGCAGTGAGATAGATACGCAGTATTTT; CDR3 protein: CASSEIDTQYF
clone size: many; V gene: TRBV30; CDR3 length: 14; J gene: TRBJ2-3; D gene: TRBD2; CDR3 DNA: TGTGCCTGGAGTGCGGGGGGAGGGTCAGATACGCAGTATTTT; CDR3 protein: CAWSAGGGSDTQYF
clone size: -; V gene: TRBV9; CDR3 length: 14; J gene: TRBJ2-2; D gene: TRBD2; CDR3 DNA: TGTGCCAGCAGCCTCACGGGGGGGTATGCGGAGCTGTTTTTT; CDR3 protein: CASSLTGGYAELFF
clone size: many; V gene: TRBV5-1; CDR3 length: 19; J gene: TRBJ2-5; D gene: TRBD2; CDR3 DNA: TGCGCCAGCAGATTCGCGGGACCGGGACTAGCGGGAGTGCAAGAGACCCAGTACTTC; CDR3 protein: CASRFAGPGLAGVQETQYF
clone size: many; V gene: TRBV9; CDR3 length: 16; J gene: TRBJ2-6; D gene: -; CDR3 DNA: TGTGCCAGCAGCGTCTGGCGGGACTCTGGGGCCAACGTCCTGACTTTC; CDR3 protein: CASSVWRDSGANVLTF
clone size: -; V gene: TRBV7-9; CDR3 length: 13; J gene: TRBJ2-1; D gene: -; CDR3 DNA: TGTGCCAGCAGCTACCTCGGGGGCACTGAGCAGTTCTTC; CDR3 protein: CASSYLGGTEQFF
clone size: many; V gene: TRBV5-5; CDR3 length: 14; J gene: TRBJ2-5; D gene: TRBD1; CDR3 DNA: TGTGCCAGCCACCGACAGGGTTCGTGGGAGACCCAGTACTTC; CDR3 protein: CASHRQGSWETQYF
clone size: many; V gene: TRBV5-1; CDR3 length: 14; J gene: TRBJ2-7; D gene: TRBD2; CDR3 DNA: TGCGCCAGCAGCTGGGGGGACTACTCCTACGAGCAGTACTTC; CDR3 protein: CASSWGDYSYEQYF
clone size: many; V gene: TRBV19; CDR3 length: 15; J gene: TRBJ2-1; D gene: TRBD2; CDR3 DNA: TGTGCCAGTAGTATCGTAGCGGGAGTGAGGGATGAGCAGTTCTTC; CDR3 protein: CASSIVAGVRDEQFF
clone size: -; V gene: TRBV20-1; CDR3 length: 14; J gene: TRBJ2-3; D gene: TRBD2; CDR3 DNA: TGCAGTGCTAGTAGCGGGAGAGGGGCAGATACGCAGTATTTT; CDR3 protein: CSASSGRGADTQYF
clone size: many; V gene: TRBV5-4; CDR3 length: 15; J gene: TRBJ2-5; D gene: TRBD2; CDR3 DNA: TGTGCCAGCAGCAAAAGCGGGACGACCTTAGAGACCCAGTACTTC; CDR3 protein: CASSKSGTTLETQYF
clone size: many; V gene: TRBV3-1; CDR3 length: 14; J gene: TRBJ2-7; D gene: TRBD2; CDR3 DNA: TGTGCCAGCAGTCGGACTAGCGGGAATTACGAGCAGTACTTC; CDR3 protein: CASSRTSGNYEQYF
clone size: many; V gene: TRBV7-2; CDR3 length: 16; J gene: TRBJ1-6; D gene: -; CDR3 DNA: TGTGCCAGCAGCTTAGGGGGTCCAGGGTGGAATTCACCCCTCCACTTT; CDR3 protein: CASSLGGPGWNSPLHF
clone size: -; V gene: TRBV19; CDR3 length: 16; J gene: TRBJ1-2; D gene: TRBD1; CDR3 DNA: TGTGCCAGTAGTATAACTAGCGGGACAGCTTTCTATGGCTACACCTTC; CDR3 protein: CASSITSGTAFYGYTF
clone size: many; V gene: TRBV19; CDR3 length: 15; J gene: TRBJ2-1; D gene: -; CDR3 DNA: TGTGCCAGTAGTGCTAGAGTAGGGGGGAGGAATGAGCAGTTCTTC; CDR3 protein: CASSARVGGRNEQFF